This T cell receptor (beta chain) was recovered during a study of blood T cell repertoires in COVID-19. Study context: Samples came from the United States, Italy and Spain, spanning acute and convalescent COVID-19. Sample material is recorded as cDNA or gDNA derived from T cells, B-cell-depleted T cells, or PBMCs.

The authors' processing: Reference gene primer amplification gave nucleated cell count estimates. Some clones are missing from TCRdb's copy, which holds only in-frame ones; the method was immunoSEQ multiplex PCR. That table gives V, J and clone size, and the DNA gave D and trimming. The data hold fewer than 150,000 clones, with about 88% observed a single time. Germline V lookup: CDR1 KGHSH, CDR2 LQKENI. V lost 2 bases to trimming and J lost 4 bases, with 9 bases between them. The CDR3 sequence is 13 residues long. Input material: peripheral blood. The chain recombines TRBV18 with TRBJ2-7, with D unresolved. This clonotype was sampled from a man in his forties with acute or convalescent COVID-19. This CDR3 reads CASSPTAQYEQYF. The CDR3 DNA reads TGTGCCAGCTCACCAACTGCACAGTACGAGCAGTACTTC.